Included here is one TCR beta chain sequence, with context. The sample comes from a study of blood T cell repertoires in COVID-19. Overall study: From the United States, Italy and Spain came samples of acute and convalescent COVID-19. PBMCs, B-cell-depleted T cells, or T cells provided the cDNA or gDNA that made up the material.

V lost 7 bases to trimming and J lost 8 bases; unmatched junction nucleotides: 16. CDR1 and CDR2 (germline): SGHVS, FNYEAQ. The CDR3 sequence is 15 residues long. Study processing details: Cell counts per sample came from amplifying reference gene primers. Sequenced by immunoSEQ multiplex PCR; TCRdb stores in-frame clones only, minus some. Clone size and the V and J calls come from that table; the DNA yielded D and trimming. The sample includes fewer than 100,000 clones, roughly 85% seen only once; the top ten take approximately 4.9%. This TCR came from a man in his 70s with acute or convalescent COVID-19. Source material: peripheral blood. The V gene is TRBV7-6, the J gene TRBJ1-2, with 7 bases aligning to TRBD1. The CDR3: CASIRQGVSLAGYTF. The CDR3, as DNA: TGTGCCAGCATACGACAGGGAGTCTCTCTGGCGGGCTACACCTTC.